Listed below are T cell receptor beta chains from one sample, sequenced in a study of T cells in Graves' hyperthyroidism and ophthalmopathy. TCRdb re-called the multiplex PCR reads through MiXCR, storing one row per CDR3 protein. This sample yields over 450,000 distinct CDR3 sequences, of which about 15% are seen a single time; approximately 15% belongs to the top ten. What was sequenced was blood. The receptors originated from a woman aged 18-30 years with Graves' ophthalmopathy. CDR3s include the opening cysteine and the closing phenylalanine or tryptophan. The D gene is left open where the match is weak. Some rows mark clone size as missing; the rest say once, few, many or name a class of expanded clone.

j_call clone_size v_call d_call cdr3_nt cdr3_aa
TRBJ2-7 few TRBV9 TRBD1 TGTGCCAGCAGCGTAGATCAGGGGGCAGACGAGCAGTACTTC CASSVDQGADEQYF
TRBJ2-1 NA TRBV4-3 NA TGCGCCAGCAGCCAAGATTACGCAGGGCAATCAGATGAGCAGTTCTTC CASSQDYAGQSDEQFF
TRBJ1-4 NA TRBV28 TRBD1 TGTGCCAGCGGCCGGACAGGGTATGAAAAACTGTTTTTT CASGRTGYEKLFF
TRBJ2-1 few TRBV12-3/TRBV12-4 NA TGTGCCAGCAGTTCCGGGGGGCCAGGATCAACGTGGGAGCAGTTCTTC CASSSGGPGSTWEQFF
TRBJ1-1 NA TRBV19 NA TGTGCCAGTAACCGGGGGCGCGACACTGAAGCTTTCTTT CASNRGRDTEAFF
TRBJ2-1 NA TRBV7-8 TRBD2 TGTGCCAGCAGCTTGGGGACTAGCGGGAGGGTCGGCAATGAGCAGTTCTTC CASSLGTSGRVGNEQFF
TRBJ1-1 many TRBV28 NA TGTGCCAGCAGTTCCTGGCTGGGGGCGCACACTGAAGCTTTCTTT CASSSWLGAHTEAFF
TRBJ2-7 many TRBV20-1 NA TGCAGTGCTAGTGGGGGACCTACCTACGAGCAGTACTTC CSASGGPTYEQYF
TRBJ2-5 NA TRBV10-3 NA TGTGCCATCAGTCGGGACACCCAAGAGACCCAGTACTTC CAISRDTQETQYF
TRBJ1-4 many TRBV27 NA TGTGCCAGCAGTCCGACCTCGGCAGGGCTCAATGAAAAACTGTTTTTT CASSPTSAGLNEKLFF
TRBJ1-2 many TRBV12-3/TRBV12-4 TRBD1 TGTGCCAGCAGTGCGTGGGACAGTTCTAACTATGGCTACACCTTC CASSAWDSSNYGYTF
TRBJ1-1 many TRBV6-1 NA TGTGCCAGCAGCTGGGGACTCCTAGGTGAAGCTTTCTTT CASSWGLLGEAFF
TRBJ2-1 many TRBV6-2/TRBV6-3 TRBD2 TGTGCCAGCCGAATAACGGGGGGGCTCAATGAGCAGTTCTTC CASRITGGLNEQFF
TRBJ1-2 NA TRBV4-1 NA TGCGCCAGCAGCCAAGAACCGGGACCTGCCTATGGCTACACCTTC CASSQEPGPAYGYTF
TRBJ2-3 many TRBV7-3 TRBD2 TGTGCCAGCAGCCATGGGACTAGCGGGGGTCGCTACACAGATACGCAGTATTTT CASSHGTSGGRYTDTQYF
TRBJ2-1 few TRBV20-1 TRBD2 TGCAGTGCTCAAGCGCTAGCGGGGGGGCCCGATGAGCAGTTCTTC CSAQALAGGPDEQFF
TRBJ1-3 few TRBV20-1 NA TGCAGTGCTAGTGTTTCGGCCTCTGGAAACACCATATATTTT CSASVSASGNTIYF
TRBJ2-5 many TRBV20-1 TRBD1 TGCAGTGCTACACCCCGGGACAGGGGTCTAGCAGAGACCCAGTACTTC CSATPRDRGLAETQYF
TRBJ2-5 NA TRBV20-1 NA TGCAGTGCTAGGGCCTTAAGAGTGGGGGGCCCCCAAGAGACCCAGTACTTC CSARALRVGGPQETQYF
TRBJ2-1 many TRBV20-1 TRBD2 TGCAGTGCTAGAGCTACCAGCGGGGGGTTCTACAATGAGCAGTTCTTC CSARATSGGFYNEQFF
TRBJ2-2 NA TRBV18 NA TGTGCCAGCTCACCTATTCAGCAGAACACCGGGGAGCTGTTTTTT CASSPIQQNTGELFF
TRBJ2-7 many TRBV7-2 NA TGTGCCAGCAGCTTCTTACAGAACTACGAGCAGTACTTC CASSFLQNYEQYF
TRBJ2-7 many TRBV5-1 NA TGCGCCAGCAGCTTGACTGGAACCTACGAGCAGTACTTC CASSLTGTYEQYF
TRBJ1-1 few TRBV28 NA TGTGCCAGCAGTTTAGTTGTCAGCACTGAAGCTTTCTTT CASSLVVSTEAFF
TRBJ1-2 NA TRBV12-3/TRBV12-4 NA TGTGCCAGCAGTTTTACCCGGACGTCTAACTATGGCTACACCTTC CASSFTRTSNYGYTF
TRBJ1-1 many TRBV19 NA TGTGCCAGTAGTGCAGGGATTAACACTGAAGCTTTCTTT CASSAGINTEAFF
TRBJ2-3 many TRBV28 TRBD2 TGTGCCAGCAGTTTGAGCGGGGCTCACACAGATACGCAGTATTTT CASSLSGAHTDTQYF
TRBJ2-3 NA TRBV27 NA TGTGCCAGCAGTGGTCGGCGGAGGGGGGATACGCAGTATTTT CASSGRRRGDTQYF
TRBJ2-3 many TRBV20-1 NA TGCAGTGCTAGAGACGAAGGGCGGGTGGAAGGTACGCAGTATTTT CSARDEGRVEGTQYF
TRBJ1-2 NA TRBV7-9 TRBD1 TGTGCCAGCAGCCAGGAAGACAGGGGGGTCTATGGCTACACCTTC CASSQEDRGVYGYTF
TRBJ1-2 many TRBV11-2 NA TGTGCCAGCAGCTTAGGTGCAGGGGTGGGCTATGGCTACACCTTC CASSLGAGVGYGYTF
TRBJ2-7 NA TRBV7-2 TRBD1 TGTGCCAGCAGCCCGGACAGGGCGGTAGGAAGCTCCTACGAGCAGTACTTC CASSPDRAVGSSYEQYF
TRBJ2-5 many TRBV29-1 TRBD1 TGCAGCGTCCGGGACAGCCACCAAGAGACCCAGTACTTC CSVRDSHQETQYF
TRBJ2-5 NA TRBV10-3 TRBD2 TGTGCCATCAGTGCCAGCGGGAGCGGTGAGACCCAGTACTTC CAISASGSGETQYF
TRBJ2-4 NA TRBV5-4 NA TGTGCCAGCAGCTCGTCTGGTGGGGACATTCAGTACTTC CASSSSGGDIQYF
TRBJ1-1 NA TRBV6-1 NA TGTGCCAGCAGTAGGGGGGGGGAAATCGACACTGAAGCTTTCTTT CASSRGGEIDTEAFF
TRBJ1-1 NA TRBV10-3 NA TGTGCCATCAGGGGGGGGTGGAGTTTGAACACTGAAGCTTTCTTT CAIRGGWSLNTEAFF